The clone carrying this T cell receptor beta chain was observed a few times. Its matching antigen is unknown. This entry comes from a study of radiotherapy plus CTLA-4 blockade in lung cancer. Findings of the study overall: Blood TCR clones of tumor origin expanded after radiotherapy plus ipilimumab.

Repertoires were generated with immunoSEQ multiplex PCR, while TCRdb's copy carries only in-frame clones and drops some. In the table there are about 51,000 clones, 65% to 80% of which are singletons. Trimming pared 6 bases from V and 10 bases from J, leaving 16 bases between. Germline-derived CDR1 and CDR2 are DFQATT and SNEGSKA (reference sequence). The CDR3 runs 11 residues. This rearrangement joins TRBV20-1 to TRBJ2-7; D possibly corresponds to TRBD2 (5 bases). This sequence was found in a human donor with non-small cell lung cancer whose response to radiotherapy plus ipilimumab could not be evaluated. The sequencing here drew on peripheral blood, taken from a patient treated with radiotherapy plus ipilimumab. The CDR3 region is CSAAEPREQYF. In DNA, the CDR3 is TGCAGTGCAGCGGAGCCCCGGGAACAGTACTTC.